This T cell receptor (beta chain) stems from a study of blood T cell repertoires in COVID-19. The wider study: COVID-19 samples, acute and convalescent, were from the United States, Italy and Spain.

Some clones are missing from TCRdb's copy, which holds only in-frame ones; the method was immunoSEQ multiplex PCR. Found here are some 150,000 clones, about four fifths of them singletons; the top ten hold 5.5% to 7.5%. CDR3 length: 15 residues. Losses at the gene ends were 9 bases for V and 0 bases for J; bases not matched to a gene: 8. CDR1 is WNHNN, CDR2 SYGVQD, per germline (reference sequence). Sequenced sample: PBMCs or T cells enriched from blood (not recorded which). V gene TRBV10-1 combines with J gene TRBJ1-5, with 7 bases identical to TRBD1. The sequence was collected from a woman in her forties or fifties who had been exposed to COVID-19. CDR3 DNA sequence: TGCGCCAGTATCGGGACAGCTTATAGCAATCAGCCCCAGCATTTT. Encoded protein: CASIGTAYSNQPQHF.